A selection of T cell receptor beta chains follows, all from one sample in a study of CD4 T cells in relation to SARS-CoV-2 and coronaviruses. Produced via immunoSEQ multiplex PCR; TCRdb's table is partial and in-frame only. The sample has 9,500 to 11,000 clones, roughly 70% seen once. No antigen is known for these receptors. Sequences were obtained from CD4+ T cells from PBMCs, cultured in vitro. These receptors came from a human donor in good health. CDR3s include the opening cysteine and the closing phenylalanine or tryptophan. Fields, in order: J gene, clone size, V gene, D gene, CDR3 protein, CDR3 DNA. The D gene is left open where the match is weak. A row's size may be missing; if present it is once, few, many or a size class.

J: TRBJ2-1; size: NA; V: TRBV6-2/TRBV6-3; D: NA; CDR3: CASSLGYNEQFF; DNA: TGTGCCAGCAGCTTGGGTTACAATGAGCAGTTCTTC
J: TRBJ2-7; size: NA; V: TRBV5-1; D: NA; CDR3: CASSPQPSIQNEQYF; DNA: TGCGCCAGCAGCCCCCAGCCTTCTATACAGAACGAGCAGTACTTC
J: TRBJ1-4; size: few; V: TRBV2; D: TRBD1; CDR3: CASSGDGQVEKLFF; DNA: TGTGCCAGCAGTGGGGATGGACAGGTGGAAAAACTGTTTTTT
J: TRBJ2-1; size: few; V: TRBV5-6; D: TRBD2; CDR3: CASSLEVLAGNYNEQFF; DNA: TGTGCCAGCAGCTTGGAAGTGCTAGCGGGGAACTACAATGAGCAGTTCTTC
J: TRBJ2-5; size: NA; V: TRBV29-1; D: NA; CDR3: CSVDTGLETQYF; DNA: TGCAGCGTTGATACAGGGTTGGAGACCCAGTACTTC
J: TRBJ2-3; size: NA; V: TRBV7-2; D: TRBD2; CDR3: CASSWTSGRAGDTQYF; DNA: TGTGCCAGCAGTTGGACTAGCGGGAGGGCTGGAGATACGCAGTATTTT
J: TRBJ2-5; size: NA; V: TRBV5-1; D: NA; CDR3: CASTYLGTDQETQYF; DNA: TGCGCCAGCACTTACCTCGGTACGGACCAAGAGACCCAGTACTTC
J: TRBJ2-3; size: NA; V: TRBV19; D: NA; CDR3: CASSMWATDTQYF; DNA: TGTGCCAGTAGTATGTGGGCTACAGATACGCAGTATTTT
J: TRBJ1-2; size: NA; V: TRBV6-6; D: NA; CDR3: CASTFEGGYTF; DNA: TGTGCCAGCACCTTCGAAGGGGGCTACACCTTC
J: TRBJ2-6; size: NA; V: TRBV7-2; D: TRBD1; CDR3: CASSPGTGVPGANVLTF; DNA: TGTGCCAGCAGCCCCGGGACAGGGGTACCTGGGGCCAACGTCCTGACTTTC
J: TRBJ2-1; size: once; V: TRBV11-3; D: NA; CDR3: CASSPKGVQVSYNEQFF; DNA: TGTGCCAGCAGCCCTAAGGGGGTGCAGGTCTCCTACAATGAGCAGTTCTTC
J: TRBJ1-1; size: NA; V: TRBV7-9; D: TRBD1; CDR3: CASSRTGAEAFF; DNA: TGTGCCAGCAGCCGAACAGGGGCAGAAGCTTTCTTT
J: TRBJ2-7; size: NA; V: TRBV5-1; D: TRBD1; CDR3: CASSLVGQDHEQYF; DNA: TGCGCCAGCAGCTTGGTAGGACAGGACCACGAGCAGTACTTC
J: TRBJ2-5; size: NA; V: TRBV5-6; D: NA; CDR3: CASSSYQETQYF; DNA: TGTGCCAGCAGCTCGTACCAAGAGACCCAGTACTTC
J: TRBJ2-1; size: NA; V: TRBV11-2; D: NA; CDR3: CASSLGGMEYNEQFF; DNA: TGTGCCAGCAGCTTAGGTGGTATGGAGTACAATGAGCAGTTCTTC
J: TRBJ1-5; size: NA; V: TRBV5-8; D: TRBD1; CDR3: CASSLTGGYQPQHF; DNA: TGTGCCAGCAGCCTGACAGGGGGTTATCAGCCCCAGCATTTT
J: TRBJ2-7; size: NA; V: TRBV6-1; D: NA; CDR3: CASSEPENRLQTRSLHEQYF; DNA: TGTGCCAGCAGTGAACCCGAGAACCGGCTTCAGACCAGATCCCTACACGAGCAGTACTTC
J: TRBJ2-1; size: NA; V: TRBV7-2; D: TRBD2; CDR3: CASSLVGGGTSYNEQFF; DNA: TGTGCCAGCAGCTTAGTGGGGGGGGGAACCTCCTACAATGAGCAGTTCTTC
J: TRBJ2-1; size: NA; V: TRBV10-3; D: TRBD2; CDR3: CAISPLGGRGNGEQFF; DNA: TGTGCCATCTCCCCACTGGGAGGGAGAGGCAACGGTGAGCAGTTCTTC
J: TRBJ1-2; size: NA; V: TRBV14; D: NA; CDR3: CASSQDLAGNYGYTF; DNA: TGTGCCAGCAGCCAAGATCTAGCAGGAAACTATGGCTACACCTTC
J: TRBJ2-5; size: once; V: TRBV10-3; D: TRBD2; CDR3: CAISRGLAETQETQYF; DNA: TGTGCCATCTCACGGGGACTAGCGGAGACTCAAGAGACCCAGTACTTC
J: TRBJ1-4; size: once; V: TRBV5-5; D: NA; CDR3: CASSLGGVHEKLFF; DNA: TGTGCCAGCAGCTTGGGGGGGGTTCATGAAAAACTGTTTTTT
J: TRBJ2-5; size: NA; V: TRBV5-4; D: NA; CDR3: CASSPEQDGETQYF; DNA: TGTGCCAGCAGCCCGGAACAGGACGGGGAGACCCAGTACTTC
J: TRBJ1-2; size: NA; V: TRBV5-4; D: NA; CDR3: CASSLTNYGYTF; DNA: TGTGCCAGCAGCTTGACTAACTATGGCTACACCTTC
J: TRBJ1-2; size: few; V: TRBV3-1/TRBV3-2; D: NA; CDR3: CASSRTAEGRDGYTF; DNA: TGTGCCAGCAGCCGAACCGCCGAAGGTCGCGATGGCTACACCTTC
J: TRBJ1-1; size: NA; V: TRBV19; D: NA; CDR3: CASRGQGGLDTEAFF; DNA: TGTGCCAGTAGGGGGCAGGGTGGGTTGGACACTGAAGCTTTCTTT
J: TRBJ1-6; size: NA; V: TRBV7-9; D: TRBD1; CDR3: CASSQASTGRGSPLHF; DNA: TGTGCCAGCAGCCAAGCATCGACAGGGAGAGGATCACCCCTCCACTTT
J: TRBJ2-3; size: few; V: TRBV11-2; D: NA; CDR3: CASSFVGGPADTQYF; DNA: TGTGCCAGCAGCTTTGTGGGGGGGCCAGCAGATACGCAGTATTTT
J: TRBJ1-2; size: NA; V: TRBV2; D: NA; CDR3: CASSEAGYGYTF; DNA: TGTGCCAGCAGTGAAGCAGGGTATGGCTACACCTTC
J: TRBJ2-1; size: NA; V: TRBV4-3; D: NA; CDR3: CASSQDWGVGNEQFF; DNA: TGCGCCAGCAGCCAAGATTGGGGGGTGGGGAATGAGCAGTTCTTC
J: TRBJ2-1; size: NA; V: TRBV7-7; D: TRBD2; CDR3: CASSRTSGRSEQFF; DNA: TGTGCTAGCAGTCGGACTAGCGGGAGAAGCGAGCAGTTCTTC
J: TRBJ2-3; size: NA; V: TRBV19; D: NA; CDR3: CASSSTTSTDTQYF; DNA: TGTGCCAGTAGTTCCACAACTAGCACAGATACGCAGTATTTT
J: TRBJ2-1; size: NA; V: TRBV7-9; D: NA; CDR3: CASTGVGAGGYNEQFF; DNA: TGTGCCAGCACCGGAGTGGGCGCCGGGGGCTACAATGAGCAGTTCTTC
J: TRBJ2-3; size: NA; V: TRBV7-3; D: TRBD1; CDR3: CASSLRQGGSTDTQYF; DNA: TGTGCCAGCAGCTTAAGACAGGGCGGGAGCACAGATACGCAGTATTTT
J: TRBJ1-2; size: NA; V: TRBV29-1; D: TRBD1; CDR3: CSVVEVAGGGGYTF; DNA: TGCAGCGTTGTCGAAGTCGCAGGGGGGGGTGGCTACACCTTC
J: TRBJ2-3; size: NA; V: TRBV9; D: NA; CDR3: CASGPYHLWTSTDTQYF; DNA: TGTGCCAGCGGACCATACCACCTTTGGACTAGCACAGATACGCAGTATTTT
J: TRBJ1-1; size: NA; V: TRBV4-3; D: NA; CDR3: CASSRTRNTEAFF; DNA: TGCGCCAGCAGCCGAACCAGGAACACTGAAGCTTTCTTT
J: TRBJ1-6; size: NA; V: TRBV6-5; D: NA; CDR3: CASSYSGSGNSPLHF; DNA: TGTGCCAGCAGTTACTCGGGGTCGGGTAATTCACCCCTCCACTTT
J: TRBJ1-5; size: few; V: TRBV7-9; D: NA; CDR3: CASSLDGFSNQPQHF; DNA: TGTGCCAGCAGCTTAGACGGGTTTAGCAATCAGCCCCAGCATTTT
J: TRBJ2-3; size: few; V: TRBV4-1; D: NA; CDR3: CASSQVGRAPTDTQYF; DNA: TGCGCCAGCAGCCAAGTCGGGCGGGCACCCACAGATACGCAGTATTTT
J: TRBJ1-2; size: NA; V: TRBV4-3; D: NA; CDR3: CASSQDLPGSYGYTF; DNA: TGCGCCAGCAGCCAAGATCTACCGGGGTCCTATGGCTACACCTTC
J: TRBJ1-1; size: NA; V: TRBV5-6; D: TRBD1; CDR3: CASSPRQGYSTEAFF; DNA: TGTGCCAGCAGCCCCAGACAGGGATATAGCACTGAAGCTTTCTTT
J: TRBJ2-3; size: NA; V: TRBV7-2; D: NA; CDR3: CASSLGRVNTDTQYF; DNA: TGTGCCAGCAGCTTAGGGCGCGTCAACACAGATACGCAGTATTTT